The T cell receptor beta chain described here comes from a study of CD8 T cells in ankylosing spondylitis. Preparation of TCR beta libraries was done by quantitative 5'-RACE with molecular barcodes. A single record per CDR3 protein comes from TCRdb applying MiXCR to the 5' RACE reads. This table holds 500,000 to 650,000 distinct CDR3 sequences, about 5% found once. Study findings and constraints: Eight highly homologous variants made up a TCR beta motif, and this motif appeared characteristic of ankylosing spondylitis blood. Within peripheral blood, clones linked to disease were CD8+ and relatively rare.

The table lists this clonotype with many counts. Its antigen is unknown. Germline CDR1 is MDHEN and CDR2 is SYDVKM. The CDR3 has 16 residues. With 6 bases clipped from V and 7 bases from J, the junction kept 11 bases outside the gene matches. The sequence was collected from a male donor with ankylosing spondylitis. V gene TRBV28 combines with J gene TRBJ2-1; 11 bases map to TRBD2. Sequenced material: blood, either unsorted or a sorted T cell fraction (not recorded which). CDR3 sequence reads: CASRSLLAGGRNEQFF. The CDR3 nucleotides are TGTGCCAGCAGGAGCCTTCTAGCGGGGGGTCGGAATGAGCAGTTCTTC. The variable domain in full, completed from reference TRBV28 and TRBJ2-1, reads DVKVTQSSRYLVKRTGEKVFLECVQDMDHENMFWYRQDPGLGLRLIYFSYDVKMKEKGDIPEGYSVSREKKERFSLILESASTNQTSMYLCASRSLLAGGRNEQFFGPGTRLTVL.